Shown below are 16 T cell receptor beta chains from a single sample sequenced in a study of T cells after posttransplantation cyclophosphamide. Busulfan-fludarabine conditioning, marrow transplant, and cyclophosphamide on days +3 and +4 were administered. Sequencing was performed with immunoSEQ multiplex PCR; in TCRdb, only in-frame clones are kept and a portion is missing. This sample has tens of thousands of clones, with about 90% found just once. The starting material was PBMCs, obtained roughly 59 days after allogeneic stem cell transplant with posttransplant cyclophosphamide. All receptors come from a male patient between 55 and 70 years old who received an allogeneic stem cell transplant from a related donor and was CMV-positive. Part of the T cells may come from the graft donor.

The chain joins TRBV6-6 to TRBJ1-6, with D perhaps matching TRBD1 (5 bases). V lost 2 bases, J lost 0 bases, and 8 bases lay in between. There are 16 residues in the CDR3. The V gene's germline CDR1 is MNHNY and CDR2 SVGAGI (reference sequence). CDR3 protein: CASSYLGGSYNSPLHF. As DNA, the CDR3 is TGTGCCAGCAGTTACCTGGGGGGCTCCTATAATTCACCCCTCCACTTT.

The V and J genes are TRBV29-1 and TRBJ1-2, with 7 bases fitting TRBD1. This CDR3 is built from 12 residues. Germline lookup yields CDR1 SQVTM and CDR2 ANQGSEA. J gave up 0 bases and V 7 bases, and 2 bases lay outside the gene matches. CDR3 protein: CSGTGPNYGYTF. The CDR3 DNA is TGCAGCGGGACAGGCCCTAACTATGGCTACACCTTC.

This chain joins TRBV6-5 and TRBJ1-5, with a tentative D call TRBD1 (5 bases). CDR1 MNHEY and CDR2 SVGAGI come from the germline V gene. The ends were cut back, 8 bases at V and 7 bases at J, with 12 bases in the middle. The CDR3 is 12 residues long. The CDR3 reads CASGAPGQPQHF. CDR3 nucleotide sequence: TGTGCCAGCGGGGCTCCCGGACAGCCCCAGCATTTT.

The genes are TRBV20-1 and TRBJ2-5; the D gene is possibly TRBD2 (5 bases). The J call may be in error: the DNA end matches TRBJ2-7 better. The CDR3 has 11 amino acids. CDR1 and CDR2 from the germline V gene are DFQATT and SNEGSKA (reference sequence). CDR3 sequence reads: CSATLGVEQYF. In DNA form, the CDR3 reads TGCAGTGCCACCCTCGGGGTCGAGCAGTACTTC.

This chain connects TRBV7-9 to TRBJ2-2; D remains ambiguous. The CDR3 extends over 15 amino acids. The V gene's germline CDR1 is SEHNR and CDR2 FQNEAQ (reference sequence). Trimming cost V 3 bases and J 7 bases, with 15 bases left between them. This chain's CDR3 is CASSFDNWAGGELFF. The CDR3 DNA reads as TGTGCCAGCAGCTTCGATAATTGGGCTGGCGGGGAGCTGTTTTTT.

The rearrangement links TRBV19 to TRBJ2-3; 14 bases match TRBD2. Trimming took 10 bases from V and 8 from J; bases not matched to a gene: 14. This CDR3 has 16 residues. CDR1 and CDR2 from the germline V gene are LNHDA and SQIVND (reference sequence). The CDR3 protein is CATEKGGTSGGGTQYF. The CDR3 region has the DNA TGTGCCACCGAAAAAGGCGGGACTAGCGGGGGAGGTACGCAGTATTTT.

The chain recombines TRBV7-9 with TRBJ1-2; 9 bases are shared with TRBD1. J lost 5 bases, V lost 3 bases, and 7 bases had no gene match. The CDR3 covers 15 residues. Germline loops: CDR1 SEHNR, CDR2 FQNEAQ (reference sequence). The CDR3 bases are TGTGCCAGCAGCTTCGCACAGGGGGCGAGGTATGGCTACACCTTC. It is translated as CASSFAQGARYGYTF.

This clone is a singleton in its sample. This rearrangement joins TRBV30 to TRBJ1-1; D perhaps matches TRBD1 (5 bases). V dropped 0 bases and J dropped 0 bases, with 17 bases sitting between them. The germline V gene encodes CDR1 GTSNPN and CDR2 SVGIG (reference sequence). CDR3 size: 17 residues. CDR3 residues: CAWSVGRLGALNTEAFF. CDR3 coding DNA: TGTGCCTGGAGTGTGGGCAGGTTAGGGGCATTGAACACTGAAGCTTTCTTT. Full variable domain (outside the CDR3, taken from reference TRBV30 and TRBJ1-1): SQTIHQWPATLVQPVGSPLSLECTVEGTSNPNLYWYRQAAGRGLQLLFYSVGIGQISSEVPQNLSASRPQDRQFILSSKKLLLSDSGFYLCAWSVGRLGALNTEAFFGQGTRLTVV.

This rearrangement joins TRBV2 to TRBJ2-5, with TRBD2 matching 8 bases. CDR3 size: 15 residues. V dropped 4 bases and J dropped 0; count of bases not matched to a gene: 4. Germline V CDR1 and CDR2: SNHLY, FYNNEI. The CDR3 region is CASSGSGGDQETQYF. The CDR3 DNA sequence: TGTGCCAGCAGTGGTTCGGGGGGGGACCAAGAGACCCAGTACTTC.

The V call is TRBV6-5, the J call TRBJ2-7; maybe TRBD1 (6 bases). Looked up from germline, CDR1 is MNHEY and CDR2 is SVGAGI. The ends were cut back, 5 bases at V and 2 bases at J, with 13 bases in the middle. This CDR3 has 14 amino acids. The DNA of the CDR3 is TGTGCCAGCAGTATGGACAGAGCGACCTACGAGCAGTACTTC. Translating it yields CASSMDRATYEQYF.

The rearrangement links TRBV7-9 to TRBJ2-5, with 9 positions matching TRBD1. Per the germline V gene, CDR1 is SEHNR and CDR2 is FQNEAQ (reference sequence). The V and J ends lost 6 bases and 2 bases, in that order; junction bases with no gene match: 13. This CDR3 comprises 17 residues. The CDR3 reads CASRYPGQGFGQETQYF. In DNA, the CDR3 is TGTGCCAGCAGATATCCGGGACAGGGCTTTGGGCAAGAGACCCAGTACTTC.

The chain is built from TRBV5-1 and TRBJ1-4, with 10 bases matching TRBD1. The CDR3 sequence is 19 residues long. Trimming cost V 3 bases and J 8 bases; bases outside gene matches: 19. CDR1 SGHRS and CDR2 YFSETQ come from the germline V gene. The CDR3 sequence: CASSWRSGTGVAGVEKLFF. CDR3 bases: TGCGCCAGCAGCTGGAGGTCCGGGACAGGGGTTGCAGGGGTAGAAAAACTGTTTTTT.

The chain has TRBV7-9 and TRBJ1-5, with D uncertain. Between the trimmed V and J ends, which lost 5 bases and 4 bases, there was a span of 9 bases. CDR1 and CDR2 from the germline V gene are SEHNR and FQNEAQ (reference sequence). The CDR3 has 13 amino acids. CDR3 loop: CASSLRANQPQHF. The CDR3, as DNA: TGTGCCAGCAGCCTGCGAGCAAATCAGCCCCAGCATTTT.

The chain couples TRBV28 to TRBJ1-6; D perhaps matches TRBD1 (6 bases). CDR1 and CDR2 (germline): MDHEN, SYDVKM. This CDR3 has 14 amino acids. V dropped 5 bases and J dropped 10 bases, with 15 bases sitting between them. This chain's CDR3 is CASSLTGIRSPLHF. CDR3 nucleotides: TGTGCCAGCAGTCTTACAGGGATCCGATCACCCCTCCACTTT.

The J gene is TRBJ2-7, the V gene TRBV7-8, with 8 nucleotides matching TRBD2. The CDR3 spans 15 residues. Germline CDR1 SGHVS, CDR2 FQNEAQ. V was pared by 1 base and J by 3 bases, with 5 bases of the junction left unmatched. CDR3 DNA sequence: TGTGCCAGCAGCTTAGTACTAGCGGAGATCTACGAGCAGTACTTC. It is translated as CASSLVLAEIYEQYF.

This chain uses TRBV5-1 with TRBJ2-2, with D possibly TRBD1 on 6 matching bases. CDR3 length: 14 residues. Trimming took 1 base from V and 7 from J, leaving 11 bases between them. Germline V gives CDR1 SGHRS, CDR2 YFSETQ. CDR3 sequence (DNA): TGCGCCAGCAGCTTGCGAGGGGGTGTCGGGGAGCTGTTTTTT. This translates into CASSLRGGVGELFF.